This T cell receptor beta chain is drawn from a study of shared clonotypes between healthy human individuals. Points from the study as a whole: When naive CD4 clonotypes were compared across a few donors, roughly 4.9% were shared. Larger richness was generally estimated for naive than memory subsets. Owing to a small donor count, the genetic and exposure-history diversity represented was limited. Measured sharing among donors was expected to vary with sequencing depth.

The naive CD8 population came from CD45RO-negative cells selected for CCR7, without terminally differentiated effector memory CD45RA+ cells. Comments on this clone: Its antigen remains unidentified.

From germline, CDR1 is LGHNA and CDR2 YSLEER. Trimming shortened V by 4 bases and J by 5 bases, and 21 bases separated the two germline ends. The length of the CDR3 is 16 residues. Measured with immunoSEQ multiplex PCR; TCRdb has only the in-frame clones, and not every one. The sample has millions of clones; about 95% are singletons. The chain couples TRBV4-3 to TRBJ2-7, with D possibly matching TRBD2 (5 bases). The sample consisted of naive CD8+ T cells sorted from blood. The receptor comes from a man aged 18-30 years in good health. This CDR3 is CASSPRFPGRANEQYF. The DNA of the CDR3 is TGCGCCAGCAGCCCACGCTTTCCGGGAAGGGCTAACGAGCAGTACTTC.